One sample yielded the 17 T cell receptor beta chains listed below, sequenced in a study of human T cells and chemical hapten exposure. TCRdb itself ran the RACE reads through MiXCR, one entry per CDR3 protein. The sample contains around 130,000 distinct CDR3 sequences, roughly 9% of which appear only once. The time point was: healthy volunteer bleed at 2 weeks. Total RNA was extracted from unfractionated whole blood. Sequenced input: whole blood. The receptors here all came from a male donor in good health. Some clones in this sample may be carry-over from other donors' samples.

Many counts were recorded for this clonotype. In DNA form, the CDR3 reads TGTGCCAGCAGCTTAGCGTGGGAGTGGACAACTAGCGGGAGGTACAATGAGCAGTTCTTC. Amino acids: CASSLAWEWTTSGRYNEQFF. The chain links TRBV7-9 to TRBJ2-1; 12 nucleotides match TRBD2. The CDR3 is 20 residues long. Unmatched junction bases numbered 13, after V lost 0 bases and J lost 4 bases. CDR1 SEHNR and CDR2 FQNEAQ come from the germline V gene (reference sequence).

This clonotype has a handful of counts. Here the CDR3 reads CASYRGLHGSGANVLTF. CDR3 sequence (DNA): TGTGCCAGTTACAGGGGGCTACACGGTTCTGGGGCCAACGTCCTGACTTTC. The chain joins TRBV2 to TRBJ2-6; 9 bases agree with TRBD1. The CDR3 covers 17 residues. V dropped 9 bases and J dropped 1; count of bases not matched to a gene: 10. Germline CDR1 SNHLY, CDR2 FYNNEI.

The sample holds many counts of this clonotype. CDR3 region: CASSQHAGTRLTGELFF. CDR3 in DNA: TGCGCCAGCAGCCAACATGCCGGGACTAGACTCACCGGGGAGCTGTTTTTT. V and J are TRBV4-1 and TRBJ2-2, with 8 bases matching TRBD2. Germline V CDR1 and CDR2: MGHRA, YSYEKL. V was clipped by 2 bases and J by 4 bases; unmatched bases: 9. CDR3 length equals 17 residues.

The V gene is TRBV5-4, the J gene TRBJ2-4, with 10 bases identical to TRBD1. The CDR3 runs 14 residues. Per germline, CDR1 SGHNT and CDR2 YYREEE (reference sequence). Trimming at V came to 4 bases and at J to 8 bases, leaving 6 bases not matched to a gene. The CDR3 here is CASSMDRGADIQYF. CDR3 nucleotides: TGTGCCAGCAGCATGGACAGGGGGGCGGACATTCAGTACTTC.

With respect to this clonotype: At one of its ends the junction is not consistent with the germline gene, which may arise from a read error. The rearrangement uses TRBV12-3 or TRBV12-4 and TRBJ2-5; 8 positions match TRBD2. The CDR3 spans 14 residues. The CDR3 DNA reads TGTGCCGGCAGTTTGGGTAGCGGGGTGGAGACCCAGTACTTC. Translation gives CAGSLGSGVETQYF.

Regarding this clonotype: One base away lies a much larger clone, so this may be a sequencing read error. J is TRBJ2-7 and V is TRBV19, with 8 bases matching TRBD1. Trimming at V came to 5 bases and at J to 0 bases, leaving 6 bases not matched to a gene. CDR3 length: 15 residues. Germline CDR1 reads LNHDA; CDR2 reads SQIVND (reference sequence). Here the CDR3 reads CASSVGTGHSYEQYF. The CDR3 DNA is TGTGCCAGTAGTGTGGGGACAGGACACTCCTACGAGCAGTACTTC.

The chain recombines TRBV18 with TRBJ2-1; TRBD2 matches at 10 bases. CDR1 and CDR2 (germline): KGHSH, LQKENI. V was pared by 5 bases and J by 8 bases, with 12 bases of the junction left unmatched. The CDR3 totals 16 residues. CDR3 loop: CASSNKRGGEVDEQFF. The CDR3 nucleotides are TGTGCCAGCTCAAATAAGCGGGGGGGAGAAGTTGATGAGCAGTTCTTC.

This chain uses TRBV9 with TRBJ2-2, with D hard to call. The CDR3 totals 17 residues. Germline values: CDR1 SGDLS, CDR2 YYNGEE. Trimming stripped 4 bases from V and 1 base from J, with 17 bases between. CDR3 residues: CASSPYSQSLNTGELFF. CDR3 coding DNA: TGTGCCAGCAGCCCTTATTCTCAGTCTTTGAACACCGGGGAGCTGTTTTTT.

CDR3 sequence reads: CASIGADTEAFF. The CDR3 DNA sequence: TGTGCCAGCATAGGAGCGGACACTGAAGCTTTCTTT. The V gene is TRBV7-9, the J gene TRBJ1-1; no clear D. Trimming stripped 7 bases from V and 3 bases from J, with 9 bases between. Germline values: CDR1 SEHNR, CDR2 FQNEAQ (reference sequence). There are 12 residues in the CDR3. Full variable domain (missing parts from reference TRBV7-9 and TRBJ1-1): DTGVSQNPRHKITKRGQNVTFRCDPISEHNRLYWYRQTLGQGPEFLTYFQNEAQLEKSRLLSDRFSAERPKGSFSTLEIQRTEQGDSAMYLCASIGADTEAFFGQGTRLTVV.

This clonotype was counted a few times. This rearrangement joins TRBV14 to TRBJ1-1; no clear D. V gave up 3 bases and J gave up 7 bases, with 12 bases separating them. CDR3 length: 13 residues. CDR1 is SGHDN and CDR2 is FVKESK in the germline V gene. The DNA for the CDR3 is TGTGCCAGCAGCCAGAGAGGGAGTTTTGAAGCTTTCTTT. As protein: CASSQRGSFEAFF.

This clonotype was observed a handful of times. The chain joins TRBV20-1 to TRBJ2-7; a possible D gene is TRBD2 (5 bases). Germline-derived CDR1 and CDR2 are DFQATT and SNEGSKA (reference sequence). V was pared by 0 bases and J by 5 bases, with 17 bases between. CDR3 length: 15 amino acids. Here the CDR3 reads CSARDPQRSRDEQYF. The CDR3 region has the DNA TGCAGTGCTAGAGATCCCCAGCGGAGCCGAGACGAGCAGTACTTC.

This clonotype was detected many times. The chain is built from TRBV29-1 and TRBJ1-5, with D uncertain. Deletions cut 8 bases from V and 4 bases from J, with 9 bases between. The CDR3 is 11 residues long. CDR1 SQVTM and CDR2 ANQGSEA come from the germline V gene. In DNA, the CDR3 is TGCAGCCCAACCCCTAATCAGCCCCAGCATTTT. This encodes CSPTPNQPQHF.

This clonotype has at least ten counts. This chain connects TRBV6-2 or TRBV6-3 to TRBJ2-7, with D perhaps TRBD1 (5 bases). Trimming took 0 bases from V and 8 from J, leaving 8 bases between them. The CDR3 has 12 residues. Germline CDR1 and CDR2: MNHEY and SVGEGT. CDR3 sequence: CASSYSAGKQYF. The CDR3 region has the DNA TGTGCCAGCAGTTACTCCGCAGGGAAGCAGTACTTC.

The genes are TRBV4-2 and TRBJ2-7; TRBD2 agrees at 9 bases. Per germline, CDR1 LGHNA and CDR2 YNFKEQ. This CDR3 contains 14 residues. With 2 bases clipped from V and 3 bases from J, the junction kept 2 bases outside the gene matches. The CDR3 region has the DNA TGTGCCAGCAGCCAAAATAGCGGGGGCTACGAGCAGTACTTC. Encoded protein: CASSQNSGGYEQYF.

This clonotype was seen at least ten times. CDR3 residues: CASRRARGNTIYF. CDR3 sequence (DNA): TGTGCCAGCAGACGAGCTCGAGGAAACACCATATATTTT. The chain employs TRBV21-1 and TRBJ1-3. TRBV21-1 is classified as a pseudogene. The CDR3 is made up of 13 amino acids.

This clonotype was picked up a small number of times. This rearrangement joins TRBV12-3 or TRBV12-4 to TRBJ2-3, with D hard to call. Deletions cut 6 bases from V and 1 base from J, with 23 bases between. This CDR3 has 18 residues. The CDR3 sequence: CASSPKPLPMPRTDTQYF. For the CDR3, the DNA is TGTGCCAGCAGCCCGAAACCCCTACCTATGCCTCGCACAGATACGCAGTATTTT.

This clonotype was counted ten times or more. The V gene is TRBV20-1, the J gene TRBJ1-6, with 7 positions matching TRBD1. The CDR3 has 15 residues. CDR1 is DFQATT, CDR2 SNEGSKA, per germline (reference sequence). J lost 10 bases, V lost 5 bases, and 14 bases had no gene match. The CDR3 DNA follows: TGCAGTGCTCGAATAGGGGGCGCGTCAGGCTCACCCCTCCACTTT. This sequence encodes CSARIGGASGSPLHF.